This passage covers 9 T cell receptor beta chains from one sample sequenced in a study of cytomegalovirus exposure and HLA in healthy donors. 60 Vbeta and 13 Jbeta primers were used in PCR. Only in-frame clones appear in the TCRdb table, and some are missing; sequencing was by immunoSEQ multiplex PCR. The sample holds some 150,000 clones, 60% to 80% seen once. The source material was PBMCs. The origin of the receptors is a female donor in good health and CMV-seronegative.

This chain uses TRBV9 with TRBJ2-5; 12 nucleotides align to TRBD2. The length of the CDR3 is 16 residues. Germline CDR1 reads SGDLS; CDR2 reads YYNGEE. Trimming took 1 base from V and 5 from J; bases not matched to a gene: 6. The CDR3 DNA follows: TGTGCCAGCAGCGTAAACCTAGCGGGGGGGCCGGAGACCCAGTACTTC. Protein product: CASSVNLAGGPETQYF. Variable domain in full (rest from reference TRBV9 and TRBJ2-5): DSGVTQTPKHLITATGQRVTLRCSPRSGDLSVYWYQQSLDQGLQFLIQYYNGEERAKGNILERFSAQQFPDLHSELNLSSLELGDSALYFCASSVNLAGGPETQYFGPGTRLLVL.

The chain is built from TRBV6-5 and TRBJ1-1, with D possibly being TRBD1 (5 bases). V lost 6 bases to trimming and J lost 1 base, with 12 bases between them. The germline V gene has CDR1 MNHEY and CDR2 SVGAGI. The length of the CDR3 is 14 residues. CDR3 DNA: TGTGCCAGCAGAAGAGGAGGGGCGAACACTGAAGCTTTCTTT. This translates into CASRRGGANTEAFF.

The rearrangement uses TRBV30 and TRBJ2-5; TRBD2 matches 13 bases. The germline gives CDR1 GTSNPN, CDR2 SVGIG (reference sequence). The CDR3 has 18 amino acids. Trimming at V came to 3 bases and at J to 4 bases, leaving 14 bases not matched to a gene. The DNA of the CDR3 is TGTGCCTGGAGCATATCTAGGACTAGCGGGAGTTCGGGAGAGACCCAGTACTTC. This codes for CAWSISRTSGSSGETQYF.

The rearrangement links TRBV30 to TRBJ1-1; a weak D match, TRBD1 (6 bases). The V end lost 8 bases, the J end lost 5 bases, and 21 bases lay between the germline ends. The CDR3 spans 14 residues. Germline CDR1 reads GTSNPN; CDR2 reads SVGIG (reference sequence). The CDR3 region is CANPFLNRDTEAFF. The CDR3 DNA is TGTGCCAACCCATTCCTAAACAGGGATACTGAAGCTTTCTTT.

This clone has more than one count but fewer than ten. DNA for the CDR3: TGCGCCAGCAGCCAAGATTGGAGTAACTCCTACAATGAGCAGTTCTTC. Protein product: CASSQDWSNSYNEQFF. V gene TRBV4-1 combines with J gene TRBJ2-1, with D unclear. Germline V gene sequence: CDR1 MGHRA, CDR2 YSYEKL. Trimming left V 0 bases short and J 0 bases short, with 9 bases between. The CDR3 has 16 residues.

The chain combines TRBV7-2 with TRBJ2-7; possible D gene TRBD2, 6 bases. With 0 bases removed from V and 9 bases from J, the gap between germline ends came to 6 bases. This CDR3 has 11 amino acids. Germline loops: CDR1 SGHTA, CDR2 FQGNSA. This CDR3 reads CASSLAGGQYF. CDR3 bases: TGTGCCAGCAGCTTAGCGGGAGGGCAGTACTTC. Supplemented by reference TRBV7-2 and TRBJ2-7, the full variable domain reads GAGVSQSPSNKVTEKGKDVELRCDPISGHTALYWYRQSLGQGLEFLIYFQGNSAPDKSGLPSDRFSAERTGGSVSTLTIQRTQQEDSAVYLCASSLAGGQYFGPGTRLTVT.

The chain recombines TRBV7-6 with TRBJ2-3; 14 bases map to TRBD2. Germline V gene data show CDR1 as SGHVS and CDR2 as FNYEAQ. The J segment lost 4 bases and the V segment lost 2 bases, leaving 5 bases of the junction unmatched. CDR3 length equals 17 residues. In DNA form, the CDR3 reads TGTGCCAGCAGCTTAACCTTGACTAGCGGGGGGGCAGATACGCAGTATTTT. Translated: CASSLTLTSGGADTQYF.

In this sample, this clone turned up a few times. The chain carries TRBV4-1 and TRBJ2-7; 7 bases match TRBD1. This CDR3 comprises 17 residues. CDR1 MGHRA and CDR2 YSYEKL come from the germline V gene. The V and J ends lost 0 bases and 0 bases, in that order; junction bases with no gene match: 8. Written as DNA, the CDR3 is TGCGCCAGCAGCCAAGAAGCGACAGGGCCGGGCTCCTACGAGCAGTACTTC. Amino acid sequence: CASSQEATGPGSYEQYF.

The rearrangement joins TRBV6-5 to TRBJ2-7; D unresolved. This CDR3 is 14 amino acids long. The germline V gene encodes CDR1 MNHEY and CDR2 SVGAGI. The V and J ends lost 0 bases and 0 bases respectively, with 6 bases between them. The DNA of the CDR3 is TGTGCCAGCAGTTACTCGAGGAGCTCCTACGAGCAGTACTTC. Translation: CASSYSRSSYEQYF.